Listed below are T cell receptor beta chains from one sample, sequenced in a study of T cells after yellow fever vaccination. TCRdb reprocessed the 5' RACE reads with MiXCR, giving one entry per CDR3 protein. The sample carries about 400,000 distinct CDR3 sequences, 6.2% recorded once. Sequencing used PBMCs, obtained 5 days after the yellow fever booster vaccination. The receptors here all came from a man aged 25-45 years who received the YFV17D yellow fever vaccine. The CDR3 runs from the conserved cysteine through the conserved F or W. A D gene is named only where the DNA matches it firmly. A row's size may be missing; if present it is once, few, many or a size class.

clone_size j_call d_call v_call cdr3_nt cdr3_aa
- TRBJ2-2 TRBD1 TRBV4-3 TGCGCCAGCAGCCAAACGGGACAGTCGAACACCGGGGAGCTGTTTTTT CASSQTGQSNTGELFF
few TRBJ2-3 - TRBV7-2 TGTGCCAGCAGTCCAAAAATGGATACGCAGTATTTT CASSPKMDTQYF
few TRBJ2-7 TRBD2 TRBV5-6 TGTGCCAGCAGTAGCGGGGATAGCGGACACTACGAGCAGTACTTC CASSSGDSGHYEQYF
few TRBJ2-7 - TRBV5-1 TGCGCCAGCAGCTTGGCTGGGGCGGATTCCTACGAGCAGTACTTC CASSLAGADSYEQYF
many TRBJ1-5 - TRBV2 TGTGCCAGCTCCGACGGGACACCGAAACTTAATCAGCCCCAGCATTTT CASSDGTPKLNQPQHF
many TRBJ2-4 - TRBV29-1 TGCAGCGTGAGTGACAGAGGAGCCAAAAACATTCAGTACTTC CSVSDRGAKNIQYF
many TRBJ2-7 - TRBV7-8 TGTGCCAGCAGCTTCTTTAGGGACCAGTCCTACGAGCAGTACTTC CASSFFRDQSYEQYF
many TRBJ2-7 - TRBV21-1 TGTGCCAGCAGCAAAGGCTCGGCTAGCGGGAGTCTTGGGTACGAGCAGTACTTC CASSKGSASGSLGYEQYF
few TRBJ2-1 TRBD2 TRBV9 TGTGCCAGCAGCGTAGGGGGACTAGGCAGCTCCTACAATGAGCAGTTCTTC CASSVGGLGSSYNEQFF
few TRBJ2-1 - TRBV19 TGTGCCAGTAGTACCTACCCCCCAAATGAGCAGTTCTTC CASSTYPPNEQFF
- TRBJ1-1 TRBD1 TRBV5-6 TGTGCCAGCAGCTTCGGCGTGGGACAGGGGGCTCCTGAAGCTTTCTTT CASSFGVGQGAPEAFF
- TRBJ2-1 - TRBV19 TGTGCCAGTAGTATTGGGCAGGGGGGGTATGAGCAGTTCTTC CASSIGQGGYEQFF
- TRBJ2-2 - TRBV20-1 TGCAGTGCTACACACTCGAACACCGGGGAGCTGTTTTTT CSATHSNTGELFF
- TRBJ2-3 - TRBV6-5 TGTGCCAGCAGTTACTCGCTGAGTTCCACAGATACGCAGTATTTT CASSYSLSSTDTQYF
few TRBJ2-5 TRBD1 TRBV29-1 TGCAGCGTGGGACAGACCCAAGAGACCCAGTACTTC CSVGQTQETQYF
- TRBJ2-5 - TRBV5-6 TGTGCCAGCAGCCCGGGACTCATGTGCCAAGAGACCCAGTACTTC CASSPGLMCQETQYF
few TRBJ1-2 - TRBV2 TGTGCCAGCAGAGGAGGAGGAGATCTTAATGGCTACACCTTC CASRGGGDLNGYTF
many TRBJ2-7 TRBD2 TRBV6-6 TGTGCCAGCACCTTAGCGGGGACCTACGAGCAGTACTTC CASTLAGTYEQYF
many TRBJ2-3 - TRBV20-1 TGCAGTGCTAGAGTTGATGCTTATACGCAGTATTTT CSARVDAYTQYF
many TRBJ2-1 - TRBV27 TGTGCCAGCAGTTTATCCGTGGCGGCACACCTCATAAATGAGCAGTTCTTC CASSLSVAAHLINEQFF
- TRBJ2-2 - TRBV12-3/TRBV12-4 TGTGCCAGCCGAAGGACTTTGAGGGGGACCGGGGAGCAGTTTTTT CASRRTLRGTGEQFF
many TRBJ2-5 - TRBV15 TGTGCCACCAGCAGAGTAGGTCGGAGGGATCGAGAGACCCAGTACTTC CATSRVGRRDRETQYF
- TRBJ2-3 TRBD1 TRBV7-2 TGTGCCAGCAGCCTCCTCTCCGGGACAGGGGCGACAGATACGCAGTATTTT CASSLLSGTGATDTQYF
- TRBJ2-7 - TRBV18 TGTGCCAGCTCACAGCTTTGGGACGAGCAGTACTTC CASSQLWDEQYF
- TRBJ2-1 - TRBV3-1 TGTGCCAGCAGCCAAGATCATGGGCCGGAGCAGTTCTTC CASSQDHGPEQFF
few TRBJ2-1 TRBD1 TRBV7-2 TGTGCCAGCAGCTTCGGGACAGGGGGCAGAGAGCAGTTCTTC CASSFGTGGREQFF